A selection of T cell receptor beta chains follows, all from one sample in a study of control samples from healthy donors and cancer patients. Generated by immunoSEQ multiplex PCR, the TCRdb table keeps only in-frame clones and is missing some. This table holds about 69,000 clones, 84% found once. Material for sequencing was PBMCs. The receptor set was obtained from a woman aged 50 to 65 with lung cancer. The CDR3 runs from the conserved cysteine through the conserved F or W. The D gene is left open where the match is weak. Expanded clones get a size class; other rows say once, few or many, or leave the size out.

>TRBJ2-1|TRBV27|-|-
TGTGCCAGCAGTTTACCCTTGCAGGTGAGCTCCTACAATGAGCAGTTCTTC
CASSLPLQVSSYNEQFF
>TRBJ1-6|TRBV19|-|-
TGTGCCAGTAGTATGGTTATCCAGGCGCGAAATTCACCCCTCCACTTT
CASSMVIQARNSPLHF
>TRBJ2-1|TRBV6-2/TRBV6-3|TRBD1|-
TGTGCCAGCAGTCCAGGGGGCGACTACAATGAGCAGTTCTTC
CASSPGGDYNEQFF
>TRBJ1-2|TRBV28|-|-
TGTGCCAGCAGATCCCCCGGGGGAGCCTATGGCTACACCTTC
CASRSPGGAYGYTF
>TRBJ2-3|TRBV19|TRBD2|-
TGTGCCAGTACCCAGACCCAGCGGGGGGGCCGAGATACGCAGTATTTT
CASTQTQRGGRDTQYF
>TRBJ1-6|TRBV7-2|-|-
TGTGCCAGCAGCTTACAGGGAAAGCATAATTCACCCCTCCACTTT
CASSLQGKHNSPLHF
>TRBJ1-1|TRBV14|-|-
TGTGCCAGCAGCCACCCCGAGAACACTGAAGCTTTCTTT
CASSHPENTEAFF
>TRBJ1-2|TRBV18|TRBD1|-
TGTGCCAGCTCACCAGGACAGGGAGATGGCTACACCTTC
CASSPGQGDGYTF
>TRBJ1-4|TRBV3-1/TRBV3-2|-|-
TGTGCCAGCAGCCAATCGGGGCCCGGGGAAAAACTGTTTTTT
CASSQSGPGEKLFF
>TRBJ2-3|TRBV7-2|TRBD2|-
TGTGCCAGCAGCTTTAACCTAGCGGGGGCCCTATTAGGAAATACGCAGTATTTT
CASSFNLAGALLGNTQYF
>TRBJ2-5|TRBV5-1|-|-
TGCGCCAGCAGCTTCGATTCAGGGGAGGAGACCCAGTACTTC
CASSFDSGEETQYF
>TRBJ1-2|TRBV7-9|TRBD1|-
TGTGCCAGCAGGGAGCCGGGACAGGGGAACTATGGCTACACCTTC
CASREPGQGNYGYTF
>TRBJ1-1|TRBV24-1|-|-
TGTGCCACCAGTGATGGTTCGAACACTGAAGCTTTCTTT
CATSDGSNTEAFF
>TRBJ1-1|TRBV4-3|-|once
TGCGCCAGCAGCCAGGGGAAGGATTTGAACACTGAAGCTTTCTTT
CASSQGKDLNTEAFF
>TRBJ2-7|TRBV6-6|-|-
TGTGCCAGCAAGGTCGACGACTCCTACGAGCAGTACTTC
CASKVDDSYEQYF
>TRBJ1-4|TRBV11-2|-|-
TGTGCCAGCAGCTTGGAGGGAGCAACTAATGAAAAACTGTTTTTT
CASSLEGATNEKLFF
>TRBJ2-2|TRBV3-1/TRBV3-2|-|-
TGTGCCAGCAGCCAAAGGACATACGGGGAGCTGTTTTTT
CASSQRTYGELFF
>TRBJ2-2|TRBV27|-|-
TGTGCCAGCAGTTTATTGGGGCGGGTAGGTCCCACCGGGGAGCTGTTTTTT
CASSLLGRVGPTGELFF
>TRBJ2-1|TRBV24-1|-|-
TGTGCCACCAGTCGACAGGAGGGGAATGAGCAGTTCTTC
CATSRQEGNEQFF
>TRBJ1-1|TRBV28|-|-
TGTGCCAGCAGTTTTTGGGGAACCACTGAAGCTTTCTTT
CASSFWGTTEAFF
>TRBJ1-1|TRBV14|-|-
TGTGCCAGCAGCCAAGATGGGCGGGGAAGCACTGAAGCTTTCTTT
CASSQDGRGSTEAFF
>TRBJ1-1|TRBV6-2/TRBV6-3|-|-
TGTGCCAGCAGTTACGCCCGTGAAGCTTTCTTT
CASSYAREAFF
>TRBJ1-5|TRBV5-1|-|-
TGCGCCAGCAGCTTGGAGGGAGTCAATCAGCCCCAGCATTTT
CASSLEGVNQPQHF
>TRBJ2-1|TRBV27|TRBD1|-
TGTGCCAGCAGTACCTCCTCTCTCAGCAAGGGGGCCCAGCAGTTCTTC
CASSTSSLSKGAQQFF
>TRBJ1-1|TRBV10-3|-|-
TGTGCCCCCACGCCCCTGGACACTGAAGCTTTCTTT
CAPTPLDTEAFF
>TRBJ2-7|TRBV6-2/TRBV6-3|-|-
TGTGCCAGCAGTTACTCTTTCTACGAGCAGTACTTC
CASSYSFYEQYF
>TRBJ1-5|TRBV2|-|-
TGTGCCAGCAGTAAGGAAAATCAGCCCCAGCATTTT
CASSKENQPQHF
>TRBJ1-1|TRBV3-1/TRBV3-2|-|-
TGTGCCAGCAGCCGCACAGGGAACACTGAAGCTTTCTTT
CASSRTGNTEAFF
>TRBJ1-3|TRBV6-5|-|-
TGTGCCAGCAGTTACTCTGAACCTCCAGAGGGAAACACCATATATTTT
CASSYSEPPEGNTIYF
>TRBJ1-1|TRBV6-5|-|-
TGTGCCAGCAGCGTTACGTGGCAGGGCACTGAAGCTTTCTTT
CASSVTWQGTEAFF
>TRBJ2-2|TRBV6-2/TRBV6-3|-|-
TGTGCCAGCAGTTACTCGAACGCAGGGATCCCCGGGGAGCTGTTTTTT
CASSYSNAGIPGELFF
>TRBJ1-1|TRBV2|-|-
TGTGCCAGCAGACAGGACACTGAAGCTTTCTTT
CASRQDTEAFF
>TRBJ2-2|TRBV14|-|-
TGTGCCAGCAGCTCAAGAGGGGTTAGGAGGGCCGGGGAGCTGTTTTTT
CASSSRGVRRAGELFF
>TRBJ1-5|TRBV5-6|TRBD1|-
TGTGCCAGCAGCAACCGGGACAGGGTAAATCAGCCCCAGCATTTT
CASSNRDRVNQPQHF
>TRBJ1-2|TRBV11-2|TRBD1|-
TGTGCCAGCACCCCGGGGGGACAGGGTAACTATGGCTACACCTTC
CASTPGGQGNYGYTF
>TRBJ1-2|TRBV4-1|-|-
TGCGCCAGCAGCCTCCCAGACATATCCTATGGCTACACCTTC
CASSLPDISYGYTF
>TRBJ2-6|TRBV5-1|-|-
TGCGCCAGCAGCTTGGTGGGTACTGGAGCCAACGTCCTGACTTTC
CASSLVGTGANVLTF
>TRBJ1-4|TRBV28|-|few
TGTGCCAGCAGACCCGGTGAGAACGAAAAACTGTTTTTT
CASRPGENEKLFF